This T cell receptor (beta chain) was sequenced during a study of T cell responses to AZD1222 COVID-19 vaccine. Study results and caveats: A mostly white British donor set with more females was recruited, and clonal diversity was possibly underestimated. Seropositive status at baseline applied to only five to seven AZD1222 recipients. Epitopes outside B.1.351 and B.1.1.7 mutated regions reportedly drew nearly half of spike TCRs.

V gave up 9 bases and J gave up 4 bases, with 13 bases separating them. Germline V gene sequence: CDR1 MNHEY, CDR2 SVGAGI. CDR3 length equals 12 residues. The sample holds one count of this clone. What it binds is unknown. Sequenced by immunoSEQ multiplex PCR; TCRdb stores in-frame clones only, minus some. In the table there are 150,000 to 200,000 clones, less than 95% of which are singletons. Material: peripheral blood, obtained 28 days after the second AZD1222 dose. The chain combines TRBV6-5 with TRBJ2-7; D is undetermined. The receptor comes from an adult who received the AZD1222 COVID-19 vaccine. The CDR3, as DNA: TGTGCCAGTAACGGCGAAGCGTACGAGCAGTACTTC. This gives the protein CASNGEAYEQYF.